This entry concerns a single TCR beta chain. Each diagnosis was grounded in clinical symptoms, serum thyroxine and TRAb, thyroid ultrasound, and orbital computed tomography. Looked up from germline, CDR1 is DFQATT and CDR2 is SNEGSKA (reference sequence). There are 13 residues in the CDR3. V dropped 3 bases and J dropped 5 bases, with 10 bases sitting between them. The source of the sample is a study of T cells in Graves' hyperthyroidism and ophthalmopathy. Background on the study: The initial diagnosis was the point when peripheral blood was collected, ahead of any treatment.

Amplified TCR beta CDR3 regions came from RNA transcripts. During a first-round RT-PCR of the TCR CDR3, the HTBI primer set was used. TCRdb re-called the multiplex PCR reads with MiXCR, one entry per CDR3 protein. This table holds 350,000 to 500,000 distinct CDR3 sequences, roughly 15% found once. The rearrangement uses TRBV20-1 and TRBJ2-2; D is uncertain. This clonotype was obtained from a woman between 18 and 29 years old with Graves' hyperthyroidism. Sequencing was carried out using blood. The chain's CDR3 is CSASQLETGELFF. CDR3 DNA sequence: TGCAGTGCTAGTCAATTGGAGACCGGGGAGCTGTTTTTT.